This TCR beta chain was sequenced in a study of blood T cell repertoires in COVID-19. Looking at the study overall: COVID-19 samples, acute and convalescent, were from the United States, Italy and Spain.

The CDR3 is 17 amino acids. After removal of 2 bases from V and 2 bases from J, the junction contained 6 bases not matched to a gene. Germline CDR1 is SGHDT and CDR2 is YYEEEE. This clone occurred a few times. Source study methods: Amplified reference gene primers provided the basis for estimating nucleated cell counts. Clones were sequenced by immunoSEQ multiplex PCR, and TCRdb holds only the in-frame ones, with some missing. V and J calls and clone size are those listed in that table; D and trimming were worked out from the DNA. The table includes fewer than 200,000 clones, around 85% detected once.

The TCR sequence derives from a man aged 55 to 70 who had recovered from COVID-19. The sample was peripheral blood. The chain employs TRBV5-6 and TRBJ2-6, with 8 bases lining up with TRBD1. The CDR3 is CASSLRTGITGANVLTF. Here the CDR3 DNA reads TGTGCCAGCAGCTTACGGACAGGGATAACTGGGGCCAACGTCCTGACTTTC.